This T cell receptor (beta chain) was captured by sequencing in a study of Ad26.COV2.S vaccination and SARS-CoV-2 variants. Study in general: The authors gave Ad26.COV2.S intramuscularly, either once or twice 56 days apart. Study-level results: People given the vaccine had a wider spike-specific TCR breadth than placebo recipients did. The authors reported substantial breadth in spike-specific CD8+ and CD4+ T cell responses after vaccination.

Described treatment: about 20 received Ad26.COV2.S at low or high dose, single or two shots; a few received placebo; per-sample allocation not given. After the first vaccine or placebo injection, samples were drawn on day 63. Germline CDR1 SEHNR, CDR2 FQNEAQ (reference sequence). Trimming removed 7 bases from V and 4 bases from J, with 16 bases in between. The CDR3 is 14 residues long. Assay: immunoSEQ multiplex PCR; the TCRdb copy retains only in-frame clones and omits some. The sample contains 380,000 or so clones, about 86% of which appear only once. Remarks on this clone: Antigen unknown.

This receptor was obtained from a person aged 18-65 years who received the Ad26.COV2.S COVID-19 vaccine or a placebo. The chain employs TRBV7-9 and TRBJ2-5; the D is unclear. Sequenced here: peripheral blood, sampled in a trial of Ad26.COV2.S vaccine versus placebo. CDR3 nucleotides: TGTGCCAGCACCCAAAGACCCCCCCCAGAGACCCAGTACTTC. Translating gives CASTQRPPPETQYF.